A selection of T cell receptor beta chains follows, all from one sample in a study of blood T cells in healthy people across ages. TCRdb redid the calling of the 5' RACE reads with MiXCR, one entry per CDR3 protein. The top ten hold 20% to 25% of the sample, which has 580,000 or so distinct CDR3 sequences, 45% to 55% seen once. Sequencing was performed on blood. All receptors come from a man older than 75 in good health. Each CDR3 is given with its conserved first and last residue. D genes are given only for firm matches. Some rows mark clone size as missing; the rest say once, few, many or name a class of expanded clone.

size | J | D | V | CDR3 | DNA
- | TRBJ2-3 | - | TRBV7-2 | CASSLDSNTDTQYF | TGTGCCAGCAGCTTAGATTCCAACACAGATACGCAGTATTTT
few | TRBJ2-2 | TRBD2 | TRBV20-1 | CSATSAGSNTGELFF | TGCAGTGCTACTTCAGCGGGATCGAACACCGGGGAGCTGTTTTTT
- | TRBJ2-7 | - | TRBV6-2/TRBV6-3 | CASSYRGHTYEQYF | TGTGCCAGCAGTTACAGGGGACATACATACGAGCAGTACTTC
few | TRBJ2-5 | - | TRBV6-1 | CASSEFGTADVGLAGTQYF | TGTGCCAGCAGTGAGTTCGGGACAGCCGATGTAGGACTAGCAGGGACCCAGTACTTC
few | TRBJ1-2 | - | TRBV7-2 | CASTHSPGTYGYTF | TGTGCCAGCACCCACTCTCCCGGGACCTATGGCTACACCTTC
- | TRBJ2-5 | - | TRBV7-9 | CVSSTTGYQETQYF | TGTGTCAGCAGCACCACGGGGTACCAAGAGACCCAGTACTTC
- | TRBJ1-2 | - | TRBV10-3 | CAISVGPGYTF | TGTGCCATCAGTGTAGGCCCTGGCTACACCTTC
few | TRBJ2-7 | - | TRBV6-2/TRBV6-3 | CASSSTRGSYEQYF | TGTGCCAGCAGTTCGACCCGCGGTTCCTACGAGCAGTACTTC
- | TRBJ1-2 | TRBD1 | TRBV12-3/TRBV12-4 | CASSPRQGVSGYTF | TGTGCCAGCTCCCCCCGTCAGGGGGTCTCGGGCTACACCTTC
few | TRBJ1-6 | - | TRBV15 | CATSKFRGPLHF | TGTGCCACCAGCAAGTTTCGGGGACCCCTCCACTTT
- | TRBJ2-1 | - | TRBV6-2/TRBV6-3 | CASSYFPETYNEQFF | TGTGCCAGCAGTTACTTTCCGGAAACCTACAATGAGCAGTTCTTC
- | TRBJ1-5 | TRBD1 | TRBV4-2 | CASSQVVGQDNQPQHF | TGTGCCAGCAGCCAAGTTGTGGGACAGGATAATCAGCCCCAGCATTTT
- | TRBJ2-5 | - | TRBV27 | CASSHRQVETQYF | TGTGCCAGCAGTCACCGACAGGTTGAGACCCAGTACTTC
- | TRBJ2-7 | TRBD2 | TRBV29-1 | CSVEASGDEQYF | TGCAGCGTTGAAGCTAGCGGCGACGAGCAGTACTTC
- | TRBJ1-1 | - | TRBV6-1 | CASTPSGVSDQNTEAFF | TGTGCCAGCACCCCCTCGGGGGTTTCCGATCAGAACACTGAAGCTTTCTTT
- | TRBJ1-1 | - | TRBV20-1 | CSARDAAGNTEAFF | TGCAGTGCTAGAGATGCGGCAGGGAACACTGAAGCTTTCTTT
- | TRBJ1-4 | - | TRBV7-9 | CASSLLPGPNEKLFF | TGTGCCAGCAGCTTACTGCCAGGGCCTAATGAAAAACTGTTTTTT
- | TRBJ2-7 | - | TRBV7-9 | CASSSLGTGGVYEQYF | TGTGCCAGCAGCAGCTTAGGTACAGGGGGGGTCTACGAGCAGTACTTC
- | TRBJ2-5 | - | TRBV7-9 | CASSPPGRVRETQYF | TGTGCCAGCAGCCCGCCGGGCAGAGTGCGAGAGACCCAGTACTTC
many | TRBJ1-5 | TRBD1 | TRBV6-6 | CASSYRGTGGQPQHF | TGTGCCAGCAGTTATCGAGGGACAGGGGGTCAGCCCCAGCATTTT
- | TRBJ2-7 | TRBD2 | TRBV20-1 | CSASRLATYEQYF | TGCAGTGCTAGTCGACTAGCGACCTACGAGCAGTACTTC
- | TRBJ2-7 | TRBD1 | TRBV28 | CASKAGGSYEQYF | TGTGCCAGCAAGGCAGGGGGATCCTACGAGCAGTACTTC
- | TRBJ2-1 | TRBD2 | TRBV20-1 | CSARDLSGAMYNEQFF | TGCAGTGCTAGAGATCTGAGCGGGGCGATGTACAATGAGCAGTTCTTC
many | TRBJ2-7 | - | TRBV7-2 | CASSSQANYEQYF | TGTGCCAGCAGCTCTCAGGCTAACTACGAGCAGTACTTC
few | TRBJ1-2 | - | TRBV25-1 | CASSEAYGGYTF | TGTGCCAGCAGTGAAGCATACGGTGGCTACACCTTC
- | TRBJ2-1 | TRBD1 | TRBV4-3 | CASSLGQGIDEQFF | TGCGCCAGCAGCCTGGGACAGGGGATCGATGAGCAGTTCTTC
few | TRBJ2-7 | TRBD2 | TRBV14 | CASSLTGTRLSYEQYF | TGTGCCAGCAGCCTAACCGGGACTAGATTATCCTACGAGCAGTACTTC
- | TRBJ1-1 | - | TRBV11-3 | CASSLVRPERGARDTEAFF | TGTGCCAGCAGCTTAGTTCGCCCAGAGAGGGGCGCCAGGGACACTGAAGCTTTCTTT
- | TRBJ2-7 | TRBD1 | TRBV20-1 | CSATGQAAYEQYF | TGCAGTGCAACGGGACAGGCGGCCTACGAGCAGTACTTC
once | TRBJ1-2 | - | TRBV6-5 | CASRLPGGADYGYTF | TGTGCCAGCAGGCTACCGGGGGGCGCGGACTATGGCTACACCTTC
- | TRBJ2-1 | - | TRBV20-1 | CSAIYPGNEQFF | TGCAGTGCTATTTATCCGGGTAATGAGCAGTTCTTC
- | TRBJ2-6 | - | TRBV27 | CASSFRTPSSGANVLTF | TGTGCCAGCAGTTTCAGGACACCGAGCTCTGGGGCCAACGTCCTGACTTTC